This T cell receptor beta chain was retrieved from a study of radiation and T cells in renal cell carcinoma. This CDR3 has 15 amino acids. Germline CDR1 SGHAT, CDR2 FQDESV (reference sequence). Trimming took 3 bases from V and 2 from J; bases not matched to a gene: 1. This sample's time point: blood 2 weeks post-SBRT. Treatment of the sample: 15 Gy SBRT to primary tumor, nephrectomy 4 weeks later. The table came from immunoSEQ multiplex PCR; TCRdb's copy has only in-frame clones and leaves some out. Altogether some 120,000 clones are present, 88% being singletons, with the ten largest covering nearly 6%.

The rearrangement uses TRBV11-1 and TRBJ2-6; 7 bases agree with TRBD1. The material was blood, obtained from a patient whose treatment included radiotherapy and nephrectomy. The source is a woman in her 70s with renal cell carcinoma. The CDR3: CASSFTGAGANVLTF. CDR3 DNA: TGTGCCAGCAGCTTCACAGGGGCTGGGGCCAACGTCCTGACTTTC.